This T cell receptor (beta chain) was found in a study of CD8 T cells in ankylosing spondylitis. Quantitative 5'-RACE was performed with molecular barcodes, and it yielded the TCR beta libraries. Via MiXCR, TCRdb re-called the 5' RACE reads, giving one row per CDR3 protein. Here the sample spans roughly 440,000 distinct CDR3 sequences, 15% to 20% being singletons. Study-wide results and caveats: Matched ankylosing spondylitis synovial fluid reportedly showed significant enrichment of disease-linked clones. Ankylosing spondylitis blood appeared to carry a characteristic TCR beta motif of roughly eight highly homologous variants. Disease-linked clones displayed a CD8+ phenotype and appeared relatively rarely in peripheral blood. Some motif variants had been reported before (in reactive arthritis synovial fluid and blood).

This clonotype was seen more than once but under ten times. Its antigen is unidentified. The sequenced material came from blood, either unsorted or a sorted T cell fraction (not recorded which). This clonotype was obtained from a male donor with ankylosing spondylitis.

For the CDR3, the DNA is TGTGCCACCAGCGCCCGAGCGGGGGATACGCAGTATTTT. This translates into CATSARAGDTQYF. J is TRBJ2-3 and V is TRBV15; 7 bases align to TRBD2. The germline V gene encodes CDR1 LNHNV and CDR2 YYDKDF (reference sequence). With 5 bases clipped from V and 6 bases from J, the junction kept 5 bases outside the gene matches. This CDR3 has 13 residues. The entire variable domain, with the rest obtained from reference TRBV15 and TRBJ2-3, is as follows: DAMVIQNPRYQVTQFGKPVTLSCSQTLNHNVMYWYQQKSSQAPKLLFHYYDKDFNNEADTPDNFQSRRPNTSFCFLDIRSPGLGDTAMYLCATSARAGDTQYFGPGTRLTVL.